The clone carrying this T cell receptor beta chain came up a few times. The data derive from a study of T-cell memory formation after mild COVID-19. V shed 0 bases and J shed 4 bases, with 6 bases lying between them. The CDR3 spans 13 residues. Germline V gives CDR1 MNHEY, CDR2 SVGAGI. TCRdb reprocessed the 5' RACE reads via MiXCR and lists one record per CDR3 protein. Of more than 300,000 distinct CDR3 sequences in the sample, roughly 13% were seen once. The specimen sequenced was PBMCs or a T cell subset sorted from them (not recorded which). This rearrangement joins TRBV6-5 to TRBJ1-2; D is undetermined. This sequence originates from a man aged 18 to 29 who had mild COVID-19 (a few samples of this study predate the infection). Cell type and time point are not known. This CDR3 reads CASSYSGFYGYTF. CDR3 bases: TGTGCCAGCAGTTACTCCGGCTTCTATGGCTACACCTTC.